This TCR beta chain was recorded in a study of blood T cell repertoires in COVID-19 (dated by TCRdb to the early 2020s). Describing the broader study: Samples from collaborators originated in the United States, Italy and Spain and spanned both the acute and convalescent phases of COVID-19. The repertoires were made available in a free public database intended to serve as a resource for research on the immune response to SARS-CoV-2. The dataset comprised deeply sampled blood TCRbeta repertoires from subjects exposed to, actively infected with, or recovered from COVID-19. Where available, HLA class I and class II types were obtained from metadata supplied by the sample provider rather than from assay-based typing. The samples were drawn from two sources: the first 160 participants of the ongoing ImmuneRACE study, and 1,000 to 1,500 subjects contributed by 6 global collaborators. The prospective study material was composed of cDNA or gDNA derived from T cells, B-cell-depleted T cells, or PBMCs. Sample metadata almost always included a de-identified subject ID, COVID-19 status, age in years and sex. What the authors observed across the whole study: Clinical and demographic metadata were provided uncurated, with the amount varying by source and participant.

From the cysteine up to the phenylalanine, the CDR3 has a length of 19 residues. The read is trimmed to its CDR3 DNA, 57 bases read in frame from base 1. Germline trimming: 1 base from V, 3 bases from J; junction bases outside gene matches: 15. CDR1 SGDLS and CDR2 YYNGEE are derived from the germline V gene. In the prospective study, participants were roughly 18 to 100 years old, resided in about two dozen geographic areas of the United States, and were enrolled through a virtual design. To assign participants to cohorts, the prospective study relied on clinical history that participants themselves reported in a screening survey and a study questionnaire. In the prospective study, mobile phlebotomists collected whole blood, serum and a nasopharyngeal or oropharyngeal swab from each participant. Prospective study participants could optionally give additional blood draws and questionnaires over a roughly two-month period. Before DNA extraction, prospective study blood samples were shipped either frozen or at room temperature.

The immunoSEQ Assay, a bias-controlled multiplex PCR, was used to amplify TCRbeta CDR3 regions from genomic DNA. On the study's bioinformatics: The number of nucleated cells in each sample was estimated by amplification of reference gene primers within the assay. To quantify the absolute abundance of each unique TCRbeta CDR3 rearrangement, sequence reads were collapsed and filtered. For each sample, productive Simpson clonality was calculated as the square root of Simpson's diversity index across productive rearrangements. Sourced from immuneACCESS, this table was stored by TCRdb with only in-frame sequences that have V and J called. A share of the clones is absent; for the studies checked, an unresolved V gene accounts for under half, and the remainder has no known explanation. The D gene and trimming were derived from the DNA, and the V and J assignments and clone size from that table. Within this sample are a few hundred thousand clones, with about 86% of them counted one time only. The ten largest account for 3.5% to 4.5% of the sample.

Note on this clone: Its cognate antigen has yet to be identified. The record has no base qualities; no much larger clone is one base away.

The rearranged chain carries TRBV9 and TRBJ2-1, with 8 bases in between that match TRBD2. The sequenced sample consisted of PBMCs or T cells enriched from blood (not recorded which). The TCR sequence derives from a woman between 40 and 50 years old with acute COVID-19. The DNA sequence is given as TGTGCCAGCAGCGTAATAGCGGGGTTACCTATTAAGGACTACAATGAGCAGTTCTTC. This is translated as CASSVIAGLPIKDYNEQFF.